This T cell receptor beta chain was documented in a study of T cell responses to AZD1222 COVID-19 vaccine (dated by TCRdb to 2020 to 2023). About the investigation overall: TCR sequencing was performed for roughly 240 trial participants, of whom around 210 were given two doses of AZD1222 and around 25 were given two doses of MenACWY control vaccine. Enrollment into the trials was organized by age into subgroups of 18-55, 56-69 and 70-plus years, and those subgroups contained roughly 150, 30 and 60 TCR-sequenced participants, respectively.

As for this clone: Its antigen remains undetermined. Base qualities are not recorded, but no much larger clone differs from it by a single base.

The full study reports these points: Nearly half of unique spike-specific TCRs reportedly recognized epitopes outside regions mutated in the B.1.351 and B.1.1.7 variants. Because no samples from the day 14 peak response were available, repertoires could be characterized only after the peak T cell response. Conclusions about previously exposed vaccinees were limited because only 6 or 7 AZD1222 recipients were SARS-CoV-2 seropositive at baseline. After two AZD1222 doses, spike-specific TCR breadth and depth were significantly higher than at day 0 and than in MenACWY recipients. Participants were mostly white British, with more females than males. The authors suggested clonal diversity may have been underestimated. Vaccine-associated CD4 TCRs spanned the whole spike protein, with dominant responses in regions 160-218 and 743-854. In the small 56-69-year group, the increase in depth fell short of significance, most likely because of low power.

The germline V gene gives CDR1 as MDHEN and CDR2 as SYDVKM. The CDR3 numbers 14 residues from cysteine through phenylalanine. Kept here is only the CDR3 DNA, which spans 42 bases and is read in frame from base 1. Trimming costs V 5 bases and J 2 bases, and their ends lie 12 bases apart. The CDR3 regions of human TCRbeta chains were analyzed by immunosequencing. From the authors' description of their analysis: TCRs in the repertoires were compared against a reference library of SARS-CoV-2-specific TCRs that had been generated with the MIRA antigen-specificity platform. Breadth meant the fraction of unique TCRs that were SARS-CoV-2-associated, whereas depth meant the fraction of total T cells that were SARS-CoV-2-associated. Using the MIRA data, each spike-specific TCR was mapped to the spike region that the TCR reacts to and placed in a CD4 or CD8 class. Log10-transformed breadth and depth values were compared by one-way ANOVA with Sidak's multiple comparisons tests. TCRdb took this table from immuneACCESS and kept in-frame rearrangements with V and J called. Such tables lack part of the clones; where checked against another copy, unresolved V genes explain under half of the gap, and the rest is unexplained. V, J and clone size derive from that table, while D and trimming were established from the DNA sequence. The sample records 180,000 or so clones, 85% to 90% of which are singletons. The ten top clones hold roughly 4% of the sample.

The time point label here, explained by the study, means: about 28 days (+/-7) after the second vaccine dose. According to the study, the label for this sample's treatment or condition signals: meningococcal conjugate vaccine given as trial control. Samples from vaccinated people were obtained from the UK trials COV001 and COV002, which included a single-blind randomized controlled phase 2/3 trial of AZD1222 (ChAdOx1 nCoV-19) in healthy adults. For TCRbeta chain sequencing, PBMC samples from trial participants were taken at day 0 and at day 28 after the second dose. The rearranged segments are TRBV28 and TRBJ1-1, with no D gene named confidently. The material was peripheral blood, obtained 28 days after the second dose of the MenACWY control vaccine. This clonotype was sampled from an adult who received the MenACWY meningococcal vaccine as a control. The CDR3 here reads CASSPRLDNTEAFF. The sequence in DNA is TGTGCCAGCAGTCCGAGACTTGATAACACTGAAGCTTTCTTT. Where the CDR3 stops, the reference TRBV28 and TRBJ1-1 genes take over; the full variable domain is DVKVTQSSRYLVKRTGEKVFLECVQDMDHENMFWYRQDPGLGLRLIYFSYDVKMKEKGDIPEGYSVSREKKERFSLILESASTNQTSMYLCASSPRLDNTEAFFGQGTRLTVV.